This passage covers 20 T cell receptor beta chains from one sample sequenced in a study of somatic mutations in cytotoxic T cells in rheumatoid arthritis. Assay used: immunoSEQ multiplex PCR; TCRdb lists only in-frame clones, some missing. In the table there are roughly 9,800 clones, 77% of which are singletons. Sequenced sample: CD8+ T cells sorted from blood. Receptors originate from a man aged 50 to 59 in good health.

This chain links TRBV6-5 with TRBJ2-5; tentative D call: TRBD1 (6 bases). The DNA matches TRBJ2-7 better at its end, which makes the J call doubtful. Looked up from germline, CDR1 is MNHEY and CDR2 is SVGAGI. This CDR3 has 15 residues. CDR3: CASSQSYDRRYEQYF. The CDR3 DNA reads as TGTGCCAGCAGCCAGTCCTACGACAGGAGGTACGAGCAGTACTTC.

The gene calls are TRBV7-2 and TRBJ2-7, with D maybe TRBD1 (5 bases). The germline V gene has CDR1 SGHTA and CDR2 FQGNSA. CDR3 length equals 16 residues. Trimming left V 3 bases short and J 0 bases short, with 15 bases between. Written as DNA, the CDR3 is TGTGCCAGCAGCTTGGGGCCAGCAGGGTACTCCTACGAGCAGTACTTC. Translating gives CASSLGPAGYSYEQYF.

The gene calls are TRBV6-1 and TRBJ1-1; 9 bases map to TRBD1. This CDR3 contains 18 residues. The germline V gene has CDR1 MNHNS and CDR2 SASEGT. Trimming took 1 base from V and 1 from J; bases not matched to a gene: 10. CDR3 amino acids: CASSEEARDRVGNTEAFF. CDR3 nucleotides: TGTGCCAGCAGTGAAGAGGCCCGGGACAGGGTAGGGAACACTGAAGCTTTCTTT.

The rearrangement links TRBV2 to TRBJ2-1, with 8 bases that match TRBD2. The CDR3 contains 16 residues. CDR1 and CDR2 from the germline V gene are SNHLY and FYNNEI. V trimming: 1 base; J trimming: 2 bases; junction bases outside the gene matches: 4. DNA for the CDR3: TGTGCCAGCAGTGAAGGTGGCGGGGGGACCTACAATGAGCAGTTCTTC. It translates to CASSEGGGGTYNEQFF.

CDR3 sequence: CASSTDRRKTYGYTF. The CDR3 nucleotides are TGCGCCAGCAGTACAGATCGGCGAAAGACCTATGGCTACACCTTC. The V call is TRBV10-1, the J call TRBJ1-2; D remains ambiguous. Trimming took off 5 bases at V and 4 bases at J, with 17 bases between the two ends. The CDR3 contains 15 residues. The germline CDR1 and CDR2 sequences are WNHNN and SYGVQD (reference sequence).

The chain joins TRBV19 to TRBJ2-1; 15 bases align to TRBD2. Trimming cost V 5 bases and J 0 bases; bases outside gene matches: 11. Looked up from germline, CDR1 is LNHDA and CDR2 is SQIVND (reference sequence). The CDR3 spans 20 residues. The CDR3 reads CASSGWTSGGDTSSYNEQFF. DNA of the CDR3: TGTGCCAGTAGTGGTTGGACTAGCGGGGGGGATACCAGCTCCTACAATGAGCAGTTCTTC.

This rearrangement joins TRBV4-1 to TRBJ2-1; D is undetermined. Germline assignment: CDR1 MGHRA and CDR2 YSYEKL. The V and J ends lost 4 bases and 7 bases respectively, with 8 bases between them. CDR3 size: 12 residues. CDR3 coding DNA: TGCGCCAGCAGCCTCCCTATGAATGAGCAGTTCTTC. It specifies CASSLPMNEQFF.

The rearrangement uses TRBV18 and TRBJ2-2, with a weak D call TRBD1 (6 bases). The germline CDR1 and CDR2 sequences are KGHSH and LQKENI. The CDR3 is made up of 15 amino acids. V gave up 4 bases and J gave up 2 bases, with 11 bases separating them. CDR3 region: CASSLGTTNTGELFF. As DNA, the CDR3 is TGTGCCAGCTCACTAGGGACAACAAACACCGGGGAGCTGTTTTTT.

The J gene is TRBJ2-1, the V gene TRBV27; D unclear. V lost 5 bases and J lost 6, with 8 bases in between. The germline CDR1 and CDR2 sequences are MNHEY and SMNVEV (reference sequence). The CDR3 runs to 12 residues. In DNA form, the CDR3 reads TGTGCCAGCAGTCCCCCGGGCAATGAGCAGTTCTTC. Translation gives CASSPPGNEQFF.

The CDR3 sequence is CASSWDRPNTEAFF. CDR3 bases: TGCGCCAGCAGCTGGGACAGGCCGAACACTGAAGCTTTCTTT. This chain connects TRBV5-1 to TRBJ1-1, with 8 bases that match TRBD1. Looked up from germline, CDR1 is SGHRS and CDR2 is YFSETQ. The CDR3 length is 14 residues. Losses at the gene ends were 3 bases for V and 1 base for J; bases not matched to a gene: 2.

V is TRBV7-9 and J is TRBJ2-7; D may be TRBD1 (7 bases). CDR1 and CDR2 from the germline V gene are SEHNR and FQNEAQ (reference sequence). The CDR3 is 14 amino acids. Between the trimmed V and J ends, which lost 1 base and 5 bases, there was a span of 12 bases. The CDR3 sequence: CASSLGRGVDEQYF. CDR3 bases: TGTGCCAGCAGCTTAGGCAGGGGGGTTGACGAGCAGTACTTC.

The gene calls are TRBV18 and TRBJ2-5; 8 nucleotides agree with TRBD1. The CDR3 totals 15 residues. With 4 bases clipped from V and 7 bases from J, the junction kept 11 bases outside the gene matches. Germline V gene data show CDR1 as KGHSH and CDR2 as LQKENI. This CDR3 reads CASSLPDRGGVTQYF. The CDR3 nucleotides are TGTGCCAGCTCACTTCCCGACAGGGGTGGTGTGACCCAGTACTTC. Complete variable domain (other parts from reference TRBV18 and TRBJ2-5): NAGVMQNPRHLVRRRGQEARLRCSPMKGHSHVYWYRQLPEEGLKFMVYLQKENIIDESGMPKERFSAEFPKEGPSILRIQQVVRGDSAAYFCASSLPDRGGVTQYFGPGTRLLVL.

The chain couples TRBV21-1 to TRBJ1-5; the D call TRBD1 from the table was never checked on the DNA. TRBV21-1 is a known pseudogene. The CDR3 sequence is 20 residues long. The CDR3 loop is CASSKSGAMGTGTGNQPQHF. The CDR3 nucleotides are TGTGCCAGCAGCAAATCAGGGGCCATGGGAACCGGGACAGGGAATCAGCCCCAGCATTTT.

This chain uses TRBV7-2 with TRBJ1-2, with no clear D. This CDR3 contains 13 residues. The V gene's germline CDR1 is SGHTA and CDR2 FQGNSA. Between the trimmed V and J ends, which lost 5 bases and 8 bases, there was a span of 15 bases. The CDR3 DNA follows: TGTGCCAGCAGCCCCTCGTCGGGGAGCGGCTACACCTTC. Protein sequence: CASSPSSGSGYTF.

As to this clone: Within the sample, other DNA sequences also encode this same CDR3. The rearrangement links TRBV27 to TRBJ2-7, with 7 bases that match TRBD2. The trim removed 0 bases at V and 2 bases at J, leaving 7 bases unmatched. CDR1 MNHEY and CDR2 SMNVEV come from the germline V gene (reference sequence). The CDR3 spans 16 residues. CDR3 sequence reads: CASSLSAGETTYEQYF. The CDR3, as DNA: TGTGCCAGCAGTTTATCCGCGGGGGAGACAACCTACGAGCAGTACTTC.

J is TRBJ2-7 and V is TRBV4-1, with 8 bases aligning to TRBD2. Germline V gene lookup returns CDR1 MGHRA and CDR2 YSYEKL. V was pared by 0 bases and J by 6 bases, with 7 bases of the junction left unmatched. CDR3 length: 15 residues. CDR3 bases: TGCGCCAGCAGCCAAGATACGGGGGGGCCCGCCGAGCAGTACTTC. Translation: CASSQDTGGPAEQYF.

The chain employs TRBV28 and TRBJ2-1, with 10 bases that match TRBD2. CDR1 is MDHEN and CDR2 is SYDVKM in the germline V gene. This CDR3 is 18 amino acids long. V dropped 6 bases and J dropped 4; count of bases not matched to a gene: 15. CDR3 nucleotides: TGTGCCAGCAGCTTCCCCTTTAGCGGGGGGACTAATTACAATGAGCAGTTCTTC. It is translated as CASSFPFSGGTNYNEQFF. The full variable domain, its missing parts supplied by reference TRBV28 and TRBJ2-1, is DVKVTQSSRYLVKRTGEKVFLECVQDMDHENMFWYRQDPGLGLRLIYFSYDVKMKEKGDIPEGYSVSREKKERFSLILESASTNQTSMYLCASSFPFSGGTNYNEQFFGPGTRLTVL.

The V and J genes are TRBV19 and TRBJ2-7; TRBD1 matches at 9 bases. Trimming removed 6 bases from V and 6 bases from J; junction bases left unmatched: 9. Looked up from germline, CDR1 is LNHDA and CDR2 is SQIVND (reference sequence). There are 14 residues in the CDR3. The CDR3 DNA sequence: TGTGCCAGTAGACTAACGACAGGGGGTCGCGAGCAGTACTTC. Translating it yields CASRLTTGGREQYF.

J is TRBJ2-3 and V is TRBV4-3; tentative D call: TRBD2 (7 bases). The CDR3 has 17 residues. The V gene lost 0 bases and the J gene lost 2 bases, with 15 bases spanning the gap. CDR1 and CDR2 (germline): LGHNA, YSLEER. CDR3 sequence (DNA): TGCGCCAGCAGCCAAGATCGAGGGGGAGGGCCCACAGATACGCAGTATTTT. Translation gives CASSQDRGGGPTDTQYF.

This clone showed up just once. The chain recombines TRBV7-8 with TRBJ2-1; TRBD2 agrees at 13 bases. After removal of 3 bases from V and 2 bases from J, the junction contained 10 bases not matched to a gene. Germline V gene lookup returns CDR1 SGHVS and CDR2 FQNEAQ. CDR3 length: 19 residues. The CDR3 here is CASSFGLAGALGPYNEQFF. DNA of the CDR3: TGTGCCAGCAGCTTTGGACTAGCGGGGGCCCTCGGGCCCTACAATGAGCAGTTCTTC.